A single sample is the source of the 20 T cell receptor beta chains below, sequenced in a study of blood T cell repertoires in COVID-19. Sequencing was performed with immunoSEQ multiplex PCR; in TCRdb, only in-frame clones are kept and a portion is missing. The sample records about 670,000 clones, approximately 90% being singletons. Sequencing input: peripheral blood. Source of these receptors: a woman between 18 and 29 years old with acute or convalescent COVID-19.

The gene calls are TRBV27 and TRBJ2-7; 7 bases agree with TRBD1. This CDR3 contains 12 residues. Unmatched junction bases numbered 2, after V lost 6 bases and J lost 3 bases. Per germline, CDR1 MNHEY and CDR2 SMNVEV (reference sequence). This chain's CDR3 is CASRRQGYEQYF. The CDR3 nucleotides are TGTGCCAGCAGGCGACAGGGCTACGAGCAGTACTTC.

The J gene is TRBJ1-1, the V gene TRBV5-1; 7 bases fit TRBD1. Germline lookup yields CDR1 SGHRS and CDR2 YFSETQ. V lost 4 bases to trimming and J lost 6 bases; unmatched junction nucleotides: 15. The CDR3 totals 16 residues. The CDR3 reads CASSPTGDSYKAEAFF. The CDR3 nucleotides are TGCGCCAGCAGCCCTACCGGGGACAGTTATAAGGCTGAAGCTTTCTTT.

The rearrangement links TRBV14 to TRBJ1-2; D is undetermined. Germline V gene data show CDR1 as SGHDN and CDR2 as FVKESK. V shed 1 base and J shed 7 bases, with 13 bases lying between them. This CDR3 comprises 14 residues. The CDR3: CASSQVSAGGGYTF. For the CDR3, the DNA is TGTGCCAGCAGCCAAGTCTCGGCAGGAGGTGGCTACACCTTC.

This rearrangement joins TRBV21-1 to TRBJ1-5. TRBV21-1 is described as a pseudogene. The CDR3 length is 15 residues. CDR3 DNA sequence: TGTGCCAGCAGTGAAGGGGGGGGGTTCAGTCAGCCCCAGCATTTT. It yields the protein CASSEGGGFSQPQHF.

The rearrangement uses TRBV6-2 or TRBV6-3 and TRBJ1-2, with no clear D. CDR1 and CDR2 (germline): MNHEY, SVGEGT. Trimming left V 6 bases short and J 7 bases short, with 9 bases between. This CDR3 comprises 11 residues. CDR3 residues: CASSQISGYTF. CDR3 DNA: TGTGCCAGCAGCCAGATTAGTGGCTACACCTTC.

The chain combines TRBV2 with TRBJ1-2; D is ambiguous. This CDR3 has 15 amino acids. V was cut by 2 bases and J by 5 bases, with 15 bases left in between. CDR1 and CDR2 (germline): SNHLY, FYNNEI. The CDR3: CASSESGGRGYGYTF. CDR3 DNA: TGTGCCAGCAGTGAATCCGGTGGCCGAGGATATGGCTACACCTTC.

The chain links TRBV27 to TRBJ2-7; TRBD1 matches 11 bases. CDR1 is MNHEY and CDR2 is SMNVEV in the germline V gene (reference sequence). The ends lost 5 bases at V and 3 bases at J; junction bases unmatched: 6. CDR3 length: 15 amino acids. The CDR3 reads CASSPGTGGNYEQYF. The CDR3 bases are TGTGCCAGCAGTCCCGGGACAGGGGGGAACTACGAGCAGTACTTC.

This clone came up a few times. The CDR3 region has the DNA TGTGCCAGTAGTATAGATCACTTGAATGGCTACACCTTC. This sequence encodes CASSIDHLNGYTF. The chain couples TRBV19 to TRBJ1-2; unclear D gene. The CDR3 spans 13 residues. V lost 0 bases and J lost 6, with 8 bases in between. Germline CDR1 LNHDA, CDR2 SQIVND (reference sequence).

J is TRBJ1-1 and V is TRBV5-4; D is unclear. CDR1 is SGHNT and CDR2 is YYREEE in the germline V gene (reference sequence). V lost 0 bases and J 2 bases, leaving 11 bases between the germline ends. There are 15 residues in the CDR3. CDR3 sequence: CASSLVVPGNTEAFF. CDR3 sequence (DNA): TGTGCCAGCAGCTTGGTGGTCCCGGGAAACACTGAAGCTTTCTTT.

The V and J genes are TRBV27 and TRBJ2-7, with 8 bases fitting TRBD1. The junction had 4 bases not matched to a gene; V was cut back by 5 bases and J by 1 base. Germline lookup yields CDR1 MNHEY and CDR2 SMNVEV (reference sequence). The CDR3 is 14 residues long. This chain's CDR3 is CASSGDRLSYEQYF. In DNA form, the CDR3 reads TGTGCCAGCAGTGGGGACAGGTTGTCCTACGAGCAGTACTTC.

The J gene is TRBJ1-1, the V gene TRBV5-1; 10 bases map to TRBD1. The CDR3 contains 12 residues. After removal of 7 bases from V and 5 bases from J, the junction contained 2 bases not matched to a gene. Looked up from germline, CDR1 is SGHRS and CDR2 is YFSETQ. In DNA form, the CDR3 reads TGCGCCAGCCGGGACAGGGGAACTGAAGCTTTCTTT. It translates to CASRDRGTEAFF.

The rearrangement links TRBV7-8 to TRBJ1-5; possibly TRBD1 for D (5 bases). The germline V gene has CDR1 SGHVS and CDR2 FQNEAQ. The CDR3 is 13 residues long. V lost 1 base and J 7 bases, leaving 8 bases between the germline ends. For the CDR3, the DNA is TGTGCCAGCAGCTTAGGGGGGGACCAGCCCCAGCATTTT. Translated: CASSLGGDQPQHF.

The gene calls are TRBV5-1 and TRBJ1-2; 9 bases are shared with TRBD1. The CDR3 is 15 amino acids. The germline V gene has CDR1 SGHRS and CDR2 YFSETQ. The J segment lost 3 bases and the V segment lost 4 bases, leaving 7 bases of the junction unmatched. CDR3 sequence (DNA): TGCGCCAGCAGCGCCCTACGGGACAGGGACTATGGCTACACCTTC. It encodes CASSALRDRDYGYTF.

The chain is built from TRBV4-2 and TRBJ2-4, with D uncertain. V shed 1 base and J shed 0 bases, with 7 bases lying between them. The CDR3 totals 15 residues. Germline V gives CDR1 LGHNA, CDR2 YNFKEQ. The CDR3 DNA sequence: TGTGCCAGCAGCCAAGGGGCACCAGCCAAAAACATTCAGTACTTC. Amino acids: CASSQGAPAKNIQYF.

The CDR3 region has the DNA TGTGCCAGCAGTTATAGGACAGGGGGGAGGCAAGAGACCCAGTACTTC. Translation: CASSYRTGGRQETQYF. The chain couples TRBV6-6 to TRBJ2-5; 10 bases agree with TRBD1. Germline-derived CDR1 and CDR2 are MNHNY and SVGAGI (reference sequence). This CDR3 region has 16 residues. After removal of 3 bases from V and 2 bases from J, the junction contained 6 bases not matched to a gene.

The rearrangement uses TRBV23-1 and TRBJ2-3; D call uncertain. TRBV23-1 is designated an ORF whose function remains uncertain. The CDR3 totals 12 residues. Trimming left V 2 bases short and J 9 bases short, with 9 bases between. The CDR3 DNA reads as TGCGCCAGCAGTCAAAACGAGCGAACGCAGTATTTT. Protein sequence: CASSQNERTQYF.

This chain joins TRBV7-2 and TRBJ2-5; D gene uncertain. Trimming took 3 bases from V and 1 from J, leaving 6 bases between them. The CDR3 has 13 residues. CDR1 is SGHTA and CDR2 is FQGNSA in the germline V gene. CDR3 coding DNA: TGTGCCAGCAGCTTTATGCGCCAAGAGACCCAGTACTTC. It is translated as CASSFMRQETQYF. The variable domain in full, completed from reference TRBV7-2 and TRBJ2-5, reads GAGVSQSPSNKVTEKGKDVELRCDPISGHTALYWYRQSLGQGLEFLIYFQGNSAPDKSGLPSDRFSAERTGGSVSTLTIQRTQQEDSAVYLCASSFMRQETQYFGPGTRLLVL.

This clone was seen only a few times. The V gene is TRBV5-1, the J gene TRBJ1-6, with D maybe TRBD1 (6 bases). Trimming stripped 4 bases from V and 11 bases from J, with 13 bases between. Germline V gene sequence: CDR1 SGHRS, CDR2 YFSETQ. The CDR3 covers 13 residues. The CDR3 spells CASSPIQGTPLHF. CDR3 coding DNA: TGCGCCAGCAGCCCTATCCAGGGGACACCCCTCCACTTT.

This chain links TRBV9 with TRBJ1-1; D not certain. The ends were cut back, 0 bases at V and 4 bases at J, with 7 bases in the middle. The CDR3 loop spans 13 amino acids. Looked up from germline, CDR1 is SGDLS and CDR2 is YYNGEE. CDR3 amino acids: CASSVAYGTEAFF. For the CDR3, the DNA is TGTGCCAGCAGCGTAGCTTACGGCACTGAAGCTTTCTTT.

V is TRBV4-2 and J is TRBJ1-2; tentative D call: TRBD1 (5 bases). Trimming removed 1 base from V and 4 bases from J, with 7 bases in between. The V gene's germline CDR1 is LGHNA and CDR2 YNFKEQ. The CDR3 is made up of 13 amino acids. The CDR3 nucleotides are TGTGCCAGCAGCCAAGCACAGGTCTATGGCTACACCTTC. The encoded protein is CASSQAQVYGYTF.